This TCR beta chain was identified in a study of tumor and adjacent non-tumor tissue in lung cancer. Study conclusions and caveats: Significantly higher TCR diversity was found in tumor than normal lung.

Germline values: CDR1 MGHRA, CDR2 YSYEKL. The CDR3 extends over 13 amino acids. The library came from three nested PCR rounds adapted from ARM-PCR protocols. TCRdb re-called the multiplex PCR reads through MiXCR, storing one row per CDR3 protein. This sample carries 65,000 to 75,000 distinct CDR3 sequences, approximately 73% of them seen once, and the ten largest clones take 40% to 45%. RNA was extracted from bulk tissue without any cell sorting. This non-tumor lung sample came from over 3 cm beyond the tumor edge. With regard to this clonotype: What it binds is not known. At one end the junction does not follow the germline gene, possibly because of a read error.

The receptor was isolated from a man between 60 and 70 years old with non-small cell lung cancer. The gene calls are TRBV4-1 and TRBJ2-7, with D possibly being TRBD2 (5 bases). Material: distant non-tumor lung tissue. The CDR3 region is CTSSQVPGFRQYF. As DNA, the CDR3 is TGCACCAGCAGCCAAGTCCCGGGGTTCAGGCAGTACTTC.